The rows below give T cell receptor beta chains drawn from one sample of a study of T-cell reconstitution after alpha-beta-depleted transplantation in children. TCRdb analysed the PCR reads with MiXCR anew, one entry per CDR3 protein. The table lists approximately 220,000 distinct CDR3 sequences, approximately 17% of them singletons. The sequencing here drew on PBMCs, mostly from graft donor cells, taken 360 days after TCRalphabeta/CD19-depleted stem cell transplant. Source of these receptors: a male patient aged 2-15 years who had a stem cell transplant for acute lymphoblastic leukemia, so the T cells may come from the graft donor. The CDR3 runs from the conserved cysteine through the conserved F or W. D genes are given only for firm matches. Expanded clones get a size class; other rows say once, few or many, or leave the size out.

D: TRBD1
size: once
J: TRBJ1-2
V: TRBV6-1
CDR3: CASTGDRVLSANYGYTF
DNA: TGTGCCAGCACCGGGGACAGGGTTCTTTCTGCTAACTATGGCTACACCTTC

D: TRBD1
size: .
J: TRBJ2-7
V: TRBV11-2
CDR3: CASSLVGQSYEQYF
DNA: TGTGCCAGCAGCTTAGTGGGACAGTCCTACGAGCAGTACTTC

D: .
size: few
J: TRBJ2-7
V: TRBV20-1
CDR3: CSASLTANSYEQYF
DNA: TGCAGTGCTAGCTTAACAGCTAACTCCTACGAGCAGTACTTC

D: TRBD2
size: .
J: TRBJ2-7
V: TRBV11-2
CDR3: CATTGTSSHEQYF
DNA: TGTGCCACCACAGGGACTAGCTCCCACGAGCAGTACTTC

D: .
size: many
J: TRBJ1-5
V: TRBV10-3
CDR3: CAISESAQHNQPQHF
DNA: TGTGCCATCAGTGAGTCTGCCCAGCACAATCAGCCCCAGCATTTT

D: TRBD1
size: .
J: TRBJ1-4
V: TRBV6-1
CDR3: CASSPTGQIATNEKLFF
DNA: TGTGCCAGCAGTCCGACAGGGCAGATTGCAACTAATGAAAAACTGTTTTTT

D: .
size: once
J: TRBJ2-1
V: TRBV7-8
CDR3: CASSSGRSRGGPSYNEQFF
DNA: TGTGCCAGCAGCTCAGGACGGAGCAGAGGGGGGCCCTCCTACAATGAGCAGTTCTTC

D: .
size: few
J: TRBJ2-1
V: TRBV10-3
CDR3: CAISEYNEQFF
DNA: TGTGCCATCAGCGAGTACAATGAGCAGTTCTTC

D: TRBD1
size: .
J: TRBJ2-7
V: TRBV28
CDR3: CASPLTGPYEQYF
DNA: TGTGCCAGCCCGTTGACAGGGCCCTACGAGCAGTACTTC

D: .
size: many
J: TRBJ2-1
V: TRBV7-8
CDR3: CAIKRSAFDEQFF
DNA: TGTGCCATTAAGAGGTCGGCTTTTGATGAGCAGTTCTTC

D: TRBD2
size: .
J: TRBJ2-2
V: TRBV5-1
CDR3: CASSSGLAGYSNTGELFF
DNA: TGCGCCAGCAGCTCTGGACTAGCGGGATACTCGAACACCGGGGAGCTGTTTTTT

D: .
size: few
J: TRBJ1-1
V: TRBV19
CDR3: CATTEYTEAFF
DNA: TGTGCCACCACAGAGTACACTGAAGCTTTCTTT

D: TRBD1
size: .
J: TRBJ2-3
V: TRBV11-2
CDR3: CASSLVAPAQGAMDTQYF
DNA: TGTGCCAGCAGCTTAGTGGCTCCGGCGCAGGGGGCAATGGATACGCAGTATTTT

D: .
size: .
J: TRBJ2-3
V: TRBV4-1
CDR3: CASSQEPLATDTQYF
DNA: TGCGCCAGCAGCCAAGAACCACTAGCAACAGATACGCAGTATTTT

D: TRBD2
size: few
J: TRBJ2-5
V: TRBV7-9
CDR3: CASSPPGAGETQYF
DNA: TGTGCCAGCAGCCCGCCGGGAGCGGGGGAGACCCAGTACTTC

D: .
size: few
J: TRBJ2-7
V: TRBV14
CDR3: CASSPRAASYEQYF
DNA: TGTGCCAGCAGCCCGAGGGCAGCTTCCTACGAGCAGTACTTC

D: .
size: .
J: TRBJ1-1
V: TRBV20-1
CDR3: CSARNTNTEAFF
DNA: TGCAGTGCTAGAAACACCAACACTGAAGCTTTCTTT

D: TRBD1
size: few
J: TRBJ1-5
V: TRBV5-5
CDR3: CASSRTGDWDQPQHF
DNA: TGTGCCAGCAGCCGGACAGGGGATTGGGATCAGCCCCAGCATTTT

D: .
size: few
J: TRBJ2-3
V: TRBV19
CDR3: CASSISPREAADTQYF
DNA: TGTGCCAGTAGTATATCGCCTAGGGAGGCCGCAGATACGCAGTATTTT

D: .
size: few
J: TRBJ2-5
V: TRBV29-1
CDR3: CSVDRSGTQETQYF
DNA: TGCAGCGTTGACCGTTCAGGGACACAAGAGACCCAGTACTTC

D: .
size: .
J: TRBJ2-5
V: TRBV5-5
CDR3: CASSPPTPTSYQETQYF
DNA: TGTGCCAGCAGCCCACCGACCCCCACATCGTACCAAGAGACCCAGTACTTC

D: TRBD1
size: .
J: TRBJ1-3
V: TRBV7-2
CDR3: CASSLTGQAHSGNTIYF
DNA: TGTGCCAGCAGCTTAACTGGACAGGCCCACTCTGGAAACACCATATATTTT

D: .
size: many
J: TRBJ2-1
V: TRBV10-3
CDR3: CAISEWDTNEQFF
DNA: TGTGCCATCAGTGAGTGGGACACCAATGAGCAGTTCTTC

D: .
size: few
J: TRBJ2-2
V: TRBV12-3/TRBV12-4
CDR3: CASSPGGGHTGELFF
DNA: TGTGCCAGCAGCCCCGGAGGGGGACACACCGGGGAGCTGTTTTTT

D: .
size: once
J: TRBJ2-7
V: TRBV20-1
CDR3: CSAGGHYEQYF
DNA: TGCAGTGCTGGCGGACACTACGAGCAGTACTTC

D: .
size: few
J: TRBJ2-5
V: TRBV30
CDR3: CAWSVGPTQETQYF
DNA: TGTGCCTGGAGTGTAGGGCCAACCCAAGAGACCCAGTACTTC

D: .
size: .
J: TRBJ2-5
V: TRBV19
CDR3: CASSISRAETQYF
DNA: TGTGCCAGTAGTATTTCCAGGGCAGAGACCCAGTACTTC

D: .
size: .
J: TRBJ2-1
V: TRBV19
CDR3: CASSIPSVFYNEQFF
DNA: TGTGCCAGTAGTATCCCTTCAGTGTTCTACAATGAGCAGTTCTTC

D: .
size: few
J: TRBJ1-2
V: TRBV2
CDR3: CASRAAQINYGYTF
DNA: TGTGCCAGCAGAGCAGCCCAGATTAACTATGGCTACACCTTC

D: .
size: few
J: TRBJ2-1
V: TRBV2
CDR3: CASNLAVDEQFF
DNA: TGTGCCAGCAACCTAGCCGTGGATGAGCAGTTCTTC

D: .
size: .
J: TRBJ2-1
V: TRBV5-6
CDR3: CASTVILLPGEQFF
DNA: TGTGCCTCGACCGTTATCCTTCTTCCAGGTGAGCAGTTCTTC